The T cell receptor (beta chain) described here comes from a study of shared clonotypes between healthy human individuals. On the study more broadly: Per-donor plates numbered three CD4 naive, three CD4 memory, two CD8 naive and one CD8 memory.

Details on this clone: The antigen is undetermined.

Study conclusions and caveats: Compared with clonotypes that all four donors shared, non-shared clonotypes had lower generation probabilities.

Donors were Caucasian adults residing in Nashville, Tennessee, USA. Researchers partitioned CD4+ cells into CD45RA+ naive and CD45RA-negative memory subsets. This CDR3 region has 14 residues. Trimming pared 5 bases from V and 6 bases from J, leaving 17 bases between. Germline V gene sequence: CDR1 MDHEN, CDR2 SYDVKM. Method: immunoSEQ multiplex PCR; TCRdb's copy keeps in-frame clones and lacks some. The sample lists over a million clones; roughly 74% were seen once. The source of this sequence is a man between 18 and 35 years old in good health. Some clones in this sample may be carry-over from other donors' samples. This chain uses TRBV28 with TRBJ2-7, with D perhaps TRBD1 or TRBD2 (6 bases each). The sequenced material came from memory CD4+ T cells from PBMCs. Documented subset: CD45RA-negative fraction. CDR3 nucleotides: TGTGCCAGCAGTCCGGACGGGGGCGCGACCGAGCAGTACTTC. Residues: CASSPDGGATEQYF. Filled out from reference TRBV28 and TRBJ2-7, the complete variable domain reads DVKVTQSSRYLVKRTGEKVFLECVQDMDHENMFWYRQDPGLGLRLIYFSYDVKMKEKGDIPEGYSVSREKKERFSLILESASTNQTSMYLCASSPDGGATEQYFGPGTRLTVT.